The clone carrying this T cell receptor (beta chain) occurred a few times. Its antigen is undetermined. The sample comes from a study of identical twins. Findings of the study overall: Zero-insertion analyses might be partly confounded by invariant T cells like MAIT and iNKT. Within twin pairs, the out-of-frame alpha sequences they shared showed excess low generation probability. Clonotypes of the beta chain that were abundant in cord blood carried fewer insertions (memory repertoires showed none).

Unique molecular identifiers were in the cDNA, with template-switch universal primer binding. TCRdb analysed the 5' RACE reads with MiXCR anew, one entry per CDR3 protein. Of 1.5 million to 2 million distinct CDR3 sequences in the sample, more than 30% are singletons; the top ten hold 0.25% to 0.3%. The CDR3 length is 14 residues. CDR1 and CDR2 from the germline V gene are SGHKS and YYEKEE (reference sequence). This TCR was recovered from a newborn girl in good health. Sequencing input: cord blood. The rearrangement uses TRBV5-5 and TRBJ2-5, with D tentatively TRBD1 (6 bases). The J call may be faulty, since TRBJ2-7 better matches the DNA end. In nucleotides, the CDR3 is TGTGCCAGCAGCGAGACAGGTCCTATCCACGAGCAGTACTTC. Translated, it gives CASSETGPIHEQYF.